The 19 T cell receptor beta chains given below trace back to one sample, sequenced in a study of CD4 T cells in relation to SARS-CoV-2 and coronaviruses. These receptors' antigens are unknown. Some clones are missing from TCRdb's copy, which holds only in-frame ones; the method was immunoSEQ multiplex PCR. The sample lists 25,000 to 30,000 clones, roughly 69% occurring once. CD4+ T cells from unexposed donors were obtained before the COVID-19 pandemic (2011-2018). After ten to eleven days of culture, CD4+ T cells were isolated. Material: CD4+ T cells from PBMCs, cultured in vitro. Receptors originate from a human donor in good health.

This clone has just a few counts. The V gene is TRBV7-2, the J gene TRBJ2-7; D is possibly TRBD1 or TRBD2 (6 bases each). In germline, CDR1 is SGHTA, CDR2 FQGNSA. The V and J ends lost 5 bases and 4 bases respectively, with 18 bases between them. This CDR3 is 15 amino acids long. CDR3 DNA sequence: TGTGCCAGCAGCCCCGGGGGCGGCAGAAATTACGAGCAGTACTTC. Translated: CASSPGGGRNYEQYF.

The CDR3 sequence is CASSAAGRGTQYF. CDR3 in DNA: TGTGCCAGCAGCGCGGCGGGGAGGGGTACGCAGTATTTT. The rearrangement links TRBV7-9 to TRBJ2-3; 7 positions match TRBD2. The CDR3 is 13 amino acids. Germline V lookup: CDR1 SEHNR, CDR2 FQNEAQ (reference sequence). With V trimmed by 5 bases and J by 8 bases, 7 bases remained unmatched.

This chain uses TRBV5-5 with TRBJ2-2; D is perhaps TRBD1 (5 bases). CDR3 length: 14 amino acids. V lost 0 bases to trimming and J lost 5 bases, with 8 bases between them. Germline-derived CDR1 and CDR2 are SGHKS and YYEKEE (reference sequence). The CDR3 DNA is TGTGCCAGCAGCTTGGGGGGCCTTACCGGGGAGCTGTTTTTT. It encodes CASSLGGLTGELFF.

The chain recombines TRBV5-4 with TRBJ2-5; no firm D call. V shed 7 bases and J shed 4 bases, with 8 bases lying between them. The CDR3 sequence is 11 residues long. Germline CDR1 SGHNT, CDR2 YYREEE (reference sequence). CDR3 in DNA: TGTGCCAGCGGCCAGAGAGAGACCCAGTACTTC. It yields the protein CASGQRETQYF. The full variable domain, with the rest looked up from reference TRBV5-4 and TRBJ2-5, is ETGVTQSPTHLIKTRGQQVTLRCSSQSGHNTVSWYQQALGQGPQFIFQYYREEENGRGNFPPRFSGLQFPNYSSELNVNALELDDSALYLCASGQRETQYFGPGTRLLVL.

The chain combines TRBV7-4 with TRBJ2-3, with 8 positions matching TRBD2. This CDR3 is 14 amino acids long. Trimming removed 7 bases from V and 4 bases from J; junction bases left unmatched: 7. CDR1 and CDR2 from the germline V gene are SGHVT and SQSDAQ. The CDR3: CASNSGGGADTQYF. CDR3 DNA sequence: TGTGCCAGCAACTCGGGGGGGGGCGCAGATACGCAGTATTTT.

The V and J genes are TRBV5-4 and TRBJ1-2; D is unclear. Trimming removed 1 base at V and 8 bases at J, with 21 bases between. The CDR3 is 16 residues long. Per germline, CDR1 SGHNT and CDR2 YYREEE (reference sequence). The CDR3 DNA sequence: TGTGCCAGCAGCTTGATAATCGCAGCCAGAGGGTCGGGCTACACCTTC. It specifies CASSLIIAARGSGYTF.

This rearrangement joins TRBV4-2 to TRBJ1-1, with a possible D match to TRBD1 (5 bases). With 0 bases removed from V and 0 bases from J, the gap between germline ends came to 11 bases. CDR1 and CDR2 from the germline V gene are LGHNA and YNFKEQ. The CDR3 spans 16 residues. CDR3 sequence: CASSQERRDLNTEAFF. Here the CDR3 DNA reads TGTGCCAGCAGCCAAGAAAGAAGGGACCTGAACACTGAAGCTTTCTTT.

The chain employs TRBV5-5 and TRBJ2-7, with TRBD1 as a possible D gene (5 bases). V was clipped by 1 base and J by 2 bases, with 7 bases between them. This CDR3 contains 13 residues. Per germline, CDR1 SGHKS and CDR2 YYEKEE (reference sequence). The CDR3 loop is CASSLSRAYEQYF. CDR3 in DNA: TGTGCCAGCAGCTTGAGCAGGGCCTACGAGCAGTACTTC.

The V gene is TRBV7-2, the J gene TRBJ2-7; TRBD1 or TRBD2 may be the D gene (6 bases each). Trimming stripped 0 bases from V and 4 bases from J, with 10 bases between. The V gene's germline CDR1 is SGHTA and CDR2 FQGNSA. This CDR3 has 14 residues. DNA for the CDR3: TGTGCCAGCAGCTTAGCCCAGGGGAGGTACGAGCAGTACTTC. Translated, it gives CASSLAQGRYEQYF.

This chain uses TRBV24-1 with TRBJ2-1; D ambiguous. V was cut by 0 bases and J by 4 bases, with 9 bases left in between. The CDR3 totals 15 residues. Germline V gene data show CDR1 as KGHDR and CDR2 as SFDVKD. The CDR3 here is CATSDLRPLYNEQFF. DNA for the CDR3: TGTGCCACCAGTGATTTGCGGCCTCTATACAATGAGCAGTTCTTC.

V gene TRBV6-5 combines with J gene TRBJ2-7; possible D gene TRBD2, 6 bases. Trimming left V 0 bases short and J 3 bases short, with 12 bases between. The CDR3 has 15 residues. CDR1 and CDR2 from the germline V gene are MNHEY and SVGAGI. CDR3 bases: TGTGCCAGCAGTTACTCGACTAGTGGGAGCTACGAGCAGTACTTC. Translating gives CASSYSTSGSYEQYF.

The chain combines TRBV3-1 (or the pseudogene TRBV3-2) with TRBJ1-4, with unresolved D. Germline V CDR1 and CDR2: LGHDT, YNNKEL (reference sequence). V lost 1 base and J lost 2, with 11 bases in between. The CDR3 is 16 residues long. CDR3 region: CASSQGIARTNEKLFF. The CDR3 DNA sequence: TGTGCCAGCAGCCAAGGGATAGCCAGGACTAATGAAAAACTGTTTTTT.

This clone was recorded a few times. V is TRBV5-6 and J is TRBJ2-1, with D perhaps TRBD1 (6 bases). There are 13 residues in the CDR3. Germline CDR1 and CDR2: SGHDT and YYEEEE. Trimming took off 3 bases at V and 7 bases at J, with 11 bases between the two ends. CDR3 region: CASSYLQGNEQFF. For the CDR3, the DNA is TGTGCCAGCAGCTACCTGCAGGGGAATGAGCAGTTCTTC. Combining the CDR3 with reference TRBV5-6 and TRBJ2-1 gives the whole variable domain DAGVTQSPTHLIKTRGQQVTLRCSPKSGHDTVSWYQQALGQGPQFIFQYYEEEERQRGNFPDRFSGHQFPNYSSELNVNALLLGDSALYLCASSYLQGNEQFFGPGTRLTVL.

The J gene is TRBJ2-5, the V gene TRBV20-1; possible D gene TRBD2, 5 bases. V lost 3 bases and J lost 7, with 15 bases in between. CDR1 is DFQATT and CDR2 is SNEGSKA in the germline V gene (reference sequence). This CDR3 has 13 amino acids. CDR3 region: CSASRPRGWTQYF. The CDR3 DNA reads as TGCAGTGCTAGTAGACCTCGCGGGTGGACCCAGTACTTC.

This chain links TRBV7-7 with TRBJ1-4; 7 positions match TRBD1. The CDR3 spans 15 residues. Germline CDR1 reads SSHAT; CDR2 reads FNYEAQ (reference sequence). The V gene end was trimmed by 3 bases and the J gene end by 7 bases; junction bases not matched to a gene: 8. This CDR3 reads CASSLGQGGSEKLFF. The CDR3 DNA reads TGTGCCAGCAGCTTGGGCCAGGGGGGATCTGAAAAACTGTTTTTT.

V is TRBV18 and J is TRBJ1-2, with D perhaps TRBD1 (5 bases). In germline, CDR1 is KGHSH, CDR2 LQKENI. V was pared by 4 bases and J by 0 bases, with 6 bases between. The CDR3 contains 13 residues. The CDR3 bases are TGTGCCAGCTCACGGGGGGCTAACTATGGCTACACCTTC. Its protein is CASSRGANYGYTF.

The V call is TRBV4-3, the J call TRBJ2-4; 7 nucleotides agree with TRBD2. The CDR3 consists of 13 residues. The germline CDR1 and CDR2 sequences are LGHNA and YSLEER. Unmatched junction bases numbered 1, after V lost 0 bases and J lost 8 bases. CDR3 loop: CASSQDREDIQYF. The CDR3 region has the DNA TGCGCCAGCAGCCAAGATCGGGAGGACATTCAGTACTTC.

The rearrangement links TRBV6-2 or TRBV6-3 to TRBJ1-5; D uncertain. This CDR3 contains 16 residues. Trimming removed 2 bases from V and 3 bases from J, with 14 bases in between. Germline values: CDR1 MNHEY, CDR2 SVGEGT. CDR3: CASSYPSLSYNQPQHF. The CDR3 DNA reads TGTGCCAGCAGTTACCCCTCCCTGAGTTACAATCAGCCCCAGCATTTT.

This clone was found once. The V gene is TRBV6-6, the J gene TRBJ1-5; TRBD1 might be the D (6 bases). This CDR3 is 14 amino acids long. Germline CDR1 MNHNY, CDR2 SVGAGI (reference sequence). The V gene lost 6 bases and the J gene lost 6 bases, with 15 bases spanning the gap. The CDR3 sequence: CASSDAGAGQPQHF. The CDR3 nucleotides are TGTGCCAGCAGCGACGCAGGGGCAGGTCAGCCCCAGCATTTT.